This entry concerns a single TCR beta chain. This specimen comes from a study of shared clonotypes between healthy human individuals. Study in general: Aged 18 to 49, the donors were a couple of women and three men.

None of the donors, who were healthy HIV-negative adults, had recently had acute infections or vaccinations. A split of CD4+ cells into CD45RA+ naive and CD45RA-negative memory subsets was performed. Here immunoSEQ multiplex PCR was the method, and the copy in TCRdb shows in-frame clones only, minus some. This table has about 2.3 million clones, around 93% appearing once. The CDR3 runs 14 residues. J lost 3 bases, V lost 3 bases, and 1 base had no gene match. Germline-derived CDR1 and CDR2 are MDHEN and SYDVKM. Sequencing was done on a sample of naive CD4+ T cells from PBMCs. Subset given: CD45RA+ positively selected. The rearrangement uses TRBV28 and TRBJ2-2; TRBD1 matches at 7 bases. This TCR was recovered from a man aged 18-30 years in good health. Some clones in this sample may be carry-over from other donors' samples. CDR3 residues: CASSLTGYTGELFF. CDR3 in DNA: TGTGCCAGCAGTTTGACAGGGTACACCGGGGAGCTGTTTTTT.